This T cell receptor beta chain was sequenced during a study of OX40 agonist ivuxolimab in advanced cancers. Notes on the study in general: Clonal expansion from baseline to week 6 occurred in both CD4+ and CD8+ T cells.

Note on this clone: Its specificity is unknown.

The method was immunoSEQ multiplex PCR; TCRdb's version includes in-frame clones alone and lacks a portion of them. The sample lists about 76,000 clones, over 75% seen once, with about 3% in the top ten. This CDR3 spans 13 amino acids. The V and J ends lost 11 bases and 5 bases respectively, with 19 bases between them. CDR1 and CDR2 (germline): MNHNY, SVGAGI (reference sequence). Sequences were derived from CD4+ or CD8+ T cells sorted from blood, sampled in a trial of the OX40 agonist ivuxolimab. The sequence was collected from an adult with an advanced solid tumor such as melanoma, head and neck, liver or kidney cancer. The V and J genes are TRBV6-6 and TRBJ2-7, with D perhaps TRBD2 (5 bases). CDR3 amino acids: CALGSSQEDEQYF. As DNA, the CDR3 is TGTGCCTTGGGGAGTAGCCAAGAAGACGAGCAGTACTTC.